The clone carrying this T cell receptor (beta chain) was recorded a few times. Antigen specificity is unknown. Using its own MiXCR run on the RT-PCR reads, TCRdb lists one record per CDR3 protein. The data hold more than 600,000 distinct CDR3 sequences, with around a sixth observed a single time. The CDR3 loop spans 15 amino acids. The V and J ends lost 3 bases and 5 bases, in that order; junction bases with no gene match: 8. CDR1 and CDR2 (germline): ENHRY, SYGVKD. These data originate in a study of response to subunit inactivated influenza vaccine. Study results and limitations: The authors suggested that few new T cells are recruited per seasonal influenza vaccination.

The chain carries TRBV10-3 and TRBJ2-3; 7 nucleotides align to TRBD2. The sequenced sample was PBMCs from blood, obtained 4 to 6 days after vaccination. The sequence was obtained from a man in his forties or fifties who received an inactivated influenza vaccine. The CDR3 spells CAISDGGGPLDTQYF. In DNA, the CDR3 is TGTGCCATCAGTGACGGGGGAGGGCCTTTAGATACGCAGTATTTT.